These 8 T cell receptor beta chains came from one sample sequenced in a study of cytomegalovirus exposure and HLA in healthy donors. Primers for the PCR totalled 60 Vbeta and 13 Jbeta. Only in-frame clones appear in the TCRdb table, and some are missing; sequencing was by immunoSEQ multiplex PCR. Here the sample spans about 140,000 clones, around 85% being singletons. The sequencing input was PBMCs. The origin of the receptors is a woman aged 45-59 years in good health and CMV-seropositive.

CDR3 sequence (DNA): TGTGCCAGTAGTGTAAACGGGGGGGCCTCTTACAATGAGCAGTTCTTC. As protein: CASSVNGGASYNEQFF. V is TRBV19 and J is TRBJ2-1, with 8 bases aligning to TRBD2. The V and J ends lost 5 bases and 4 bases, in that order; junction bases with no gene match: 10. This CDR3 region has 16 residues. Germline V gene lookup returns CDR1 LNHDA and CDR2 SQIVND (reference sequence).

The chain links TRBV18 to TRBJ1-1; D call uncertain. This CDR3 has 14 amino acids. Trimming pared 1 base from V and 4 bases from J, leaving 10 bases between. Germline V gene lookup returns CDR1 KGHSH and CDR2 LQKENI. This CDR3 reads CASSPQGDSTEAFF. In nucleotides, the CDR3 is TGTGCCAGCTCACCACAGGGAGATAGCACTGAAGCTTTCTTT.

Remarks on this clone: This specimen includes other DNA sequences encoding the same CDR3. The genes are TRBV5-1 and TRBJ2-5; a weak D match, TRBD2 (7 bases). V shed 0 bases and J shed 4 bases, with 10 bases lying between them. The CDR3 length is 14 residues. The germline CDR1 and CDR2 sequences are SGHRS and YFSETQ. The CDR3 bases are TGCGCCAGCAGCTTGGAAGGGGGGGGAGAGACCCAGTACTTC. Translating it yields CASSLEGGGETQYF.

This clone was seen once. V and J are TRBV11-3 and TRBJ2-5; TRBD2 matches 7 bases. With V trimmed by 6 bases and J by 2 bases, 3 bases remained unmatched. Germline V gene data show CDR1 as SGHNT and CDR2 as YENEEA. CDR3 length equals 13 residues. CDR3 coding DNA: TGTGCCAGCAGTCGGGGGGTGCAAGAGACCCAGTACTTC. Translation gives CASSRGVQETQYF.

The chain employs TRBV11-2 and TRBJ2-5; tentatively, D is TRBD2 (5 bases). This CDR3 comprises 12 residues. The germline V gene encodes CDR1 SGHAT and CDR2 FQNNGV. V was clipped by 4 bases and J by 10 bases, with 13 bases between them. CDR3 region: CASSSVRSGQYF. The CDR3 DNA sequence: TGTGCCAGCAGCTCCGTTAGGAGCGGCCAGTACTTC.

The chain employs TRBV5-1 and TRBJ2-3; 10 bases line up with TRBD2. Germline loops: CDR1 SGHRS, CDR2 YFSETQ. The CDR3 is 15 amino acids. Losses at the gene ends were 4 bases for V and 3 bases for J; bases not matched to a gene: 5. The CDR3 DNA follows: TGCGCCAGCAGCGTCCTAGCGGGGGATACAGATACGCAGTATTTT. It codes for CASSVLAGDTDTQYF.

The J gene is TRBJ2-7, the V gene TRBV6-6, with D possibly being TRBD2 (5 bases). This CDR3 has 15 residues. The V gene lost 8 bases and the J gene lost 4 bases, with 21 bases spanning the gap. Germline V CDR1 and CDR2: MNHNY, SVGAGI (reference sequence). DNA of the CDR3: TGTGCCAGCGCGTACCCGGGCGGGCAGATTTACGAGCAGTACTTC. Its protein product is CASAYPGGQIYEQYF.

CDR3 region: CASSLPPGFRGSLHF. For the CDR3, the DNA is TGTGCCAGCAGCCTCCCGCCGGGATTTCGAGGATCCCTCCACTTT. The chain recombines TRBV5-6 with TRBJ1-6; D is unclear. This CDR3 region has 15 residues. From germline, CDR1 is SGHDT and CDR2 YYEEEE. V was trimmed by 4 bases and J by 14 bases, leaving 22 bases between them. The variable domain in full, with the rest retrieved from reference TRBV5-6 and TRBJ1-6, is DAGVTQSPTHLIKTRGQQVTLRCSPKSGHDTVSWYQQALGQGPQFIFQYYEEEERQRGNFPDRFSGHQFPNYSSELNVNALLLGDSALYLCASSLPPGFRGSLHFGNGTRLTVT.